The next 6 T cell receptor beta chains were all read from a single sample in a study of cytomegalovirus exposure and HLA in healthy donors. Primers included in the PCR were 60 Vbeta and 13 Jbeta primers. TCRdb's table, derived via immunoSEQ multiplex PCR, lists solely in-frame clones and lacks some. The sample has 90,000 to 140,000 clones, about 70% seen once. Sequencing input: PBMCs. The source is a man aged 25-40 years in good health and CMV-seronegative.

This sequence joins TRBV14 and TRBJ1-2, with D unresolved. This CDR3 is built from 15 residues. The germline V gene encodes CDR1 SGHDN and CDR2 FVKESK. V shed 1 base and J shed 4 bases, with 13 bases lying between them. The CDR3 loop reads CASSQAPDSIYGYTF. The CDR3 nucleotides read TGTGCCAGCAGCCAAGCCCCAGACTCAATCTATGGCTACACCTTC.

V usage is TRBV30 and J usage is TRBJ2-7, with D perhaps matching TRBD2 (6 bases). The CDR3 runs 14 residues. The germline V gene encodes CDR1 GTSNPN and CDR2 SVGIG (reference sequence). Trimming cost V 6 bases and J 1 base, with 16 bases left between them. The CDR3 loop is CACGRKPLSYEQYF. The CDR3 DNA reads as TGTGCCTGCGGGAGAAAACCCCTGTCCTACGAGCAGTACTTC.

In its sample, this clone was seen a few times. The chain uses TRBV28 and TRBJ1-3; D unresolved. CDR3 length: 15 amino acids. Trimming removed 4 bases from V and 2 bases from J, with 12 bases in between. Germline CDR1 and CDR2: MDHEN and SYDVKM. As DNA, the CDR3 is TGTGCCAGCAGTTCCGAGGGAATAGCTGGAAACACCATATATTTT. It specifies CASSSEGIAGNTIYF.

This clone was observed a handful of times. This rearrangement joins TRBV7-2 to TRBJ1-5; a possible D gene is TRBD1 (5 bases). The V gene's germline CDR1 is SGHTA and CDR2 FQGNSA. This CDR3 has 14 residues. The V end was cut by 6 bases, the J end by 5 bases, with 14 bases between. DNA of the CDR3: TGTGCCAGCAGGGACAACCATGGGGATCAGCCCCAGCATTTT. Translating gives CASRDNHGDQPQHF.

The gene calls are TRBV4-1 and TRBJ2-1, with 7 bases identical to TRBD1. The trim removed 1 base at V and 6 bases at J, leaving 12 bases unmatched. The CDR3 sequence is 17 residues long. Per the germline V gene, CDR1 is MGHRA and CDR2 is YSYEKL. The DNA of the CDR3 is TGCGCCAGCAGCCAAGGTCCTGGGACAGTTCTAAGCAATGAGCAGTTCTTC. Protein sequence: CASSQGPGTVLSNEQFF.

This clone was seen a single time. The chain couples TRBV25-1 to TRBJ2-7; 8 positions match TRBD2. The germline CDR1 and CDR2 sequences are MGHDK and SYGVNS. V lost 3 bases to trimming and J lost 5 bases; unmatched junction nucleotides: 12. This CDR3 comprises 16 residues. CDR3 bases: TGTGCCAGCAGTGACCCAGCGGGAGTGTCCGTGAACGAGCAGTACTTC. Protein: CASSDPAGVSVNEQYF.